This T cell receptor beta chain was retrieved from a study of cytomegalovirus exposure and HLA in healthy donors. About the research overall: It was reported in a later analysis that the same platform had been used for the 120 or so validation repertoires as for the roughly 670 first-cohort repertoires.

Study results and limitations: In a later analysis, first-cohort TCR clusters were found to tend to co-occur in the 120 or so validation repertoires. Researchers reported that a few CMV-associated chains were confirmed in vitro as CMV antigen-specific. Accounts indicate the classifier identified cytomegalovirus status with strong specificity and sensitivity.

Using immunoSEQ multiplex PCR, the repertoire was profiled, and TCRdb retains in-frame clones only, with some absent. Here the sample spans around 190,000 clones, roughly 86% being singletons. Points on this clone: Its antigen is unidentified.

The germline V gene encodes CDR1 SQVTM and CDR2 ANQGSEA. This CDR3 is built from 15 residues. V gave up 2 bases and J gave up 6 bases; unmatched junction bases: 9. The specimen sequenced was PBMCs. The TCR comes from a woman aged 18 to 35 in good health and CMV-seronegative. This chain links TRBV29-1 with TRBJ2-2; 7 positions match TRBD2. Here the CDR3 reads CSVETREGGAGELFF. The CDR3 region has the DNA TGCAGCGTTGAAACCAGGGAGGGAGGTGCCGGGGAGCTGTTTTTT.